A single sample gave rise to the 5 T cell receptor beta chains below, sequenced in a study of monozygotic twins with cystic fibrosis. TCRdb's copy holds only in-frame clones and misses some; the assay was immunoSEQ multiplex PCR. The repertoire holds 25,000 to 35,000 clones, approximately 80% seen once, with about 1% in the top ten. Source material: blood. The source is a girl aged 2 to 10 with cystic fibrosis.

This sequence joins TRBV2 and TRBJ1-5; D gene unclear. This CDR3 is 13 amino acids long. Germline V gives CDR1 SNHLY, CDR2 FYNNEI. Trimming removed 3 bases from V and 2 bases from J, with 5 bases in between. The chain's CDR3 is CASSDMGNQPQHF. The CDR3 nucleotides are TGTGCCAGCAGTGACATGGGCAATCAGCCCCAGCATTTT.

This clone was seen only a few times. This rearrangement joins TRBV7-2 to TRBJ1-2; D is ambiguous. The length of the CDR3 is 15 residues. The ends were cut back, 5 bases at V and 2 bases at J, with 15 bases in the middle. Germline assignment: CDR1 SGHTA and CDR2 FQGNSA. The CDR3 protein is CASSPSGRENYGYTF. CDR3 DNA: TGTGCCAGCAGCCCAAGTGGCCGGGAGAACTATGGCTACACCTTC.

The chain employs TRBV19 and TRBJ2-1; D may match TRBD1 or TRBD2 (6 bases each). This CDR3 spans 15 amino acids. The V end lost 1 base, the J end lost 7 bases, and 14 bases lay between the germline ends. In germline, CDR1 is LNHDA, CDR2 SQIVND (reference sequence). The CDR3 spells CASSIGQGGLNEQFF. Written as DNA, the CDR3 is TGTGCCAGTAGTATAGGACAAGGGGGACTTAATGAGCAGTTCTTC.

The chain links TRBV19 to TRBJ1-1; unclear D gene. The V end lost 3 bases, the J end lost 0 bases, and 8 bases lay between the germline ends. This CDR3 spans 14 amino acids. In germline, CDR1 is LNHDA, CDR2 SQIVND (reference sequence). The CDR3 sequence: CASSIQAMNTEAFF. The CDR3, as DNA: TGTGCCAGTAGTATTCAAGCGATGAACACTGAAGCTTTCTTT.

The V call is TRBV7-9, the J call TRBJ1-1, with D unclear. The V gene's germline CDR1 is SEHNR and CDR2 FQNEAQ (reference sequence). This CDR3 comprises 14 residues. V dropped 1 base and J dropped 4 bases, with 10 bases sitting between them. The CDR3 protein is CASSLVFEGTEAFF. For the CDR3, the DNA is TGTGCCAGCAGCTTAGTTTTTGAGGGCACTGAAGCTTTCTTT.